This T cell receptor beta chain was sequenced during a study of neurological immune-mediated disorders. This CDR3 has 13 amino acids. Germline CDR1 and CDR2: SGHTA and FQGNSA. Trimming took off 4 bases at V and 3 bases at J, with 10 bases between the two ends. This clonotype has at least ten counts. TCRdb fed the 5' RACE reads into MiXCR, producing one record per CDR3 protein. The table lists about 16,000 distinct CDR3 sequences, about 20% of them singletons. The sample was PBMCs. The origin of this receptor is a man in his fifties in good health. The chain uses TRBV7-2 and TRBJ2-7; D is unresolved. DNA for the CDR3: TGTGCCAGCAGCTCAGAGTCGATCTACGAGCAGTACTTC. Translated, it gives CASSSESIYEQYF.